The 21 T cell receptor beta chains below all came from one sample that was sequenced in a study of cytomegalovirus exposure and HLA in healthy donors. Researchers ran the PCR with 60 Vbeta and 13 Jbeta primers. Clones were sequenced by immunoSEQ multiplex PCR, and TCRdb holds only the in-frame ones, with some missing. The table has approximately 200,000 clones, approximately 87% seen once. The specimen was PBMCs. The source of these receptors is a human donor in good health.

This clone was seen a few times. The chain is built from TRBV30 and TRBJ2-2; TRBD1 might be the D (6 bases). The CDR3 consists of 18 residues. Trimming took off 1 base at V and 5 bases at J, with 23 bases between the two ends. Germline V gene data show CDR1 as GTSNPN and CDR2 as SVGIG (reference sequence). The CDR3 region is CAWSGLWPGQIATGELFF. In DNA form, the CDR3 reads TGTGCCTGGAGTGGGCTCTGGCCGGGACAAATTGCAACCGGGGAGCTGTTTTTT.

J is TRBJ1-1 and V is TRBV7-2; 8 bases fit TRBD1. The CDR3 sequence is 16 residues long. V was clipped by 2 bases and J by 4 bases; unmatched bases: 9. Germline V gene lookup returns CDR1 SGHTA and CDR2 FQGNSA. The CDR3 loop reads CASSLFARGRGTEAFF. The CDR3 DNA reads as TGTGCCAGCAGCTTATTTGCCAGGGGGCGCGGCACTGAAGCTTTCTTT.

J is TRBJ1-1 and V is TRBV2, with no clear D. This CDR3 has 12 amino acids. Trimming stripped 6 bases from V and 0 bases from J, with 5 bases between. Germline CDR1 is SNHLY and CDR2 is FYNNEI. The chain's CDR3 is CASSQMNTEAFF. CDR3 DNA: TGTGCCAGCAGCCAAATGAACACTGAAGCTTTCTTT. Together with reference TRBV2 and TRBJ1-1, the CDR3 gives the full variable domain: EPEVTQTPSHQVTQMGQEVILRCVPISNHLYFYWYRQILGQKVEFLVSFYNNEISEKSEIFDDQFSVERPDGSNFTLKIRSTKLEDSAMYFCASSQMNTEAFFGQGTRLTVV.

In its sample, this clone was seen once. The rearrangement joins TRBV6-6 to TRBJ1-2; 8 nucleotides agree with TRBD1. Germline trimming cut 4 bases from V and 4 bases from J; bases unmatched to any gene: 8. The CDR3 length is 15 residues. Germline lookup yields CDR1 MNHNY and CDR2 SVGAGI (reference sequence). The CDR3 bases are TGTGCCAGCAGTTCAACCGGGACAGGTCTCTATGGCTACACCTTC. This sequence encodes CASSSTGTGLYGYTF.

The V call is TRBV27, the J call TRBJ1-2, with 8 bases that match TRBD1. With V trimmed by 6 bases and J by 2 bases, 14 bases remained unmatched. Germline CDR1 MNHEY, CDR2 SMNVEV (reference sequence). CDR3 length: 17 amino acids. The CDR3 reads CASRHTRDRRPNYGYTF. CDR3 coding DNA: TGTGCCAGCAGGCACACGCGGGACAGGCGTCCCAACTATGGCTACACCTTC.

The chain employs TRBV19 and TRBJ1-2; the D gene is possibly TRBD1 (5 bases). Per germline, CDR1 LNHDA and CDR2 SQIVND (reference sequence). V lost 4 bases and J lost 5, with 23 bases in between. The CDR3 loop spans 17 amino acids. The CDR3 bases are TGTGCCAGTAGTAAGTCCCAGCGGGGGACCCTTTGGTATGGCTACACCTTC. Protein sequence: CASSKSQRGTLWYGYTF.

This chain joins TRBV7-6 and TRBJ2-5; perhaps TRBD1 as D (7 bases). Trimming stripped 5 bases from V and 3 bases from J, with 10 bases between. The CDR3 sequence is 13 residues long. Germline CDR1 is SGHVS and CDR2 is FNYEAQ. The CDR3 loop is CASSRGTEETQYF. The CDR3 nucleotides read TGTGCCAGCAGCCGCGGGACAGAAGAGACCCAGTACTTC.

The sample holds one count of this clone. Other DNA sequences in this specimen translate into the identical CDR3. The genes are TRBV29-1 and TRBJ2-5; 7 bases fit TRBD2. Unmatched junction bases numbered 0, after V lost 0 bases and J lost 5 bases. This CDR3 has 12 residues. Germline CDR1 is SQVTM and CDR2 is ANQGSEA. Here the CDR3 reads CSVEDGGETQYF. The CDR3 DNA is TGCAGCGTTGAAGACGGGGGGGAGACCCAGTACTTC.

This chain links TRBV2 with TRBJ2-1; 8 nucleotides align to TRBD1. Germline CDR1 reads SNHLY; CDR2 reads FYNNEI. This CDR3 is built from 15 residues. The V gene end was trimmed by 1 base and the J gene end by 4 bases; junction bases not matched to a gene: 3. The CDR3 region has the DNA TGTGCCAGCAGTGAAGAGGGGACAGGATACAATGAGCAGTTCTTC. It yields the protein CASSEEGTGYNEQFF.

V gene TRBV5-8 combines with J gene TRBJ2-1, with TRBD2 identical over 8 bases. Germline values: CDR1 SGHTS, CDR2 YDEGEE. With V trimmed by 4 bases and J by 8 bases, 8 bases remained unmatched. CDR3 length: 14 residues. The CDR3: CASSPSGLVYEQFF. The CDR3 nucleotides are TGTGCCAGCAGCCCATCGGGACTAGTCTATGAGCAGTTCTTC.

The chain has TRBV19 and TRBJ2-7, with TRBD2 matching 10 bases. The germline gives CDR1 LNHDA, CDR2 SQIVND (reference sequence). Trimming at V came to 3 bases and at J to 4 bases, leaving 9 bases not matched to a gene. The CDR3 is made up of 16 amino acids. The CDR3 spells CASSMGFASGSYEQYF. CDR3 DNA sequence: TGTGCCAGTAGTATGGGGTTTGCTAGCGGGAGTTACGAGCAGTACTTC. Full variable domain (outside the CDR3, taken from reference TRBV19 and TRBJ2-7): DGGITQSPKYLFRKEGQNVTLSCEQNLNHDAMYWYRQDPGQGLRLIYYSQIVNDFQKGDIAEGYSVSREKKESFPLTVTSAQKNPTAFYLCASSMGFASGSYEQYFGPGTRLTVT.

The CDR3 here is CASSQVISEVGGAGNTIYF. The CDR3 nucleotides read TGTGCCAGCAGCCAAGTTATCAGCGAGGTCGGGGGAGCTGGAAACACCATATATTTT. The chain recombines TRBV4-2 with TRBJ1-3; a weak D match, TRBD1 (5 bases). Trimming removed 1 base at V and 2 bases at J, with 21 bases between. The length of the CDR3 is 19 residues. Germline V CDR1 and CDR2: LGHNA, YNFKEQ.

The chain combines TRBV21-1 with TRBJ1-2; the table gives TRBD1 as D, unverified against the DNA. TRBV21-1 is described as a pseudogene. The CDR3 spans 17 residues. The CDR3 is CASSKGWGQSTNYGYTF. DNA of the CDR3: TGTGCCAGCAGCAAAGGATGGGGACAGAGTACTAACTATGGCTACACCTTC.

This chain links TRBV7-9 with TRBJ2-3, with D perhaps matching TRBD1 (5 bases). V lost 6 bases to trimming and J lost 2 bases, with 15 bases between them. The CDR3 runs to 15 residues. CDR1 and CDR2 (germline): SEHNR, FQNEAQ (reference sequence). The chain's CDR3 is CASSLLREPTDTQYF. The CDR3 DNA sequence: TGTGCCAGCAGTCTCCTCAGGGAACCCACAGATACGCAGTATTTT. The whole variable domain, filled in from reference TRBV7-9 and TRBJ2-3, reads DTGVSQNPRHKITKRGQNVTFRCDPISEHNRLYWYRQTLGQGPEFLTYFQNEAQLEKSRLLSDRFSAERPKGSFSTLEIQRTEQGDSAMYLCASSLLREPTDTQYFGPGTRLTVL.

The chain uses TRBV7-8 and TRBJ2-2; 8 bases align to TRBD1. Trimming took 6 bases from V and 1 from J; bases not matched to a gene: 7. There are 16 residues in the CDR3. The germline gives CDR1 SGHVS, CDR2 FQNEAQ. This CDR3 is CASSLLGTGNTGELFF. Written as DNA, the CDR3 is TGTGCCAGCAGTCTCCTCGGGACAGGGAACACCGGGGAGCTGTTTTTT.

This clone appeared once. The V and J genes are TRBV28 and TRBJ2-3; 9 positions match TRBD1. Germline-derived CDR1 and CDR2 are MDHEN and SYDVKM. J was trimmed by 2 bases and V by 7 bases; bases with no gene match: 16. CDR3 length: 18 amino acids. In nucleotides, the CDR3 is TGTGCCAGCACCCCCCTGTGGACAGGGGACCGGGACACAGATACGCAGTATTTT. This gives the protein CASTPLWTGDRDTDTQYF. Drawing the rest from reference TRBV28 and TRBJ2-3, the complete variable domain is DVKVTQSSRYLVKRTGEKVFLECVQDMDHENMFWYRQDPGLGLRLIYFSYDVKMKEKGDIPEGYSVSREKKERFSLILESASTNQTSMYLCASTPLWTGDRDTDTQYFGPGTRLTVL.

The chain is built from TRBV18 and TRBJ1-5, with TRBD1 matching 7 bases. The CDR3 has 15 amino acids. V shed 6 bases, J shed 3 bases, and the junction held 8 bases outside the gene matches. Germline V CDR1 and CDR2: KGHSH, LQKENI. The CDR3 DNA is TGTGCCAGCTCCCCGACGGGACAGATCAATCAGCCCCAGCATTTT. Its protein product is CASSPTGQINQPQHF.

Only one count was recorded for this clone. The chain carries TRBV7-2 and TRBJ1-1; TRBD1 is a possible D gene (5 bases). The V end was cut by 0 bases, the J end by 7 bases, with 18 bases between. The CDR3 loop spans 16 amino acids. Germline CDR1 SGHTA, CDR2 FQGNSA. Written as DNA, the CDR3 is TGTGCCAGCAGCTTAGCAGGCGCCGGTCCGGGGGGTGAAGCTTTCTTT. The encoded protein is CASSLAGAGPGGEAFF.

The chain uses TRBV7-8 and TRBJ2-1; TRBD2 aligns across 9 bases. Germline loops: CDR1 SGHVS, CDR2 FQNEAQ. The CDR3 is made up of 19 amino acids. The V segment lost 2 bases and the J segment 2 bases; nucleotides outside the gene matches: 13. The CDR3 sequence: CASSLWLQIAGDPYNEQFF. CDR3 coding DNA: TGTGCCAGCAGCTTATGGTTGCAGATAGCGGGAGACCCCTACAATGAGCAGTTCTTC.

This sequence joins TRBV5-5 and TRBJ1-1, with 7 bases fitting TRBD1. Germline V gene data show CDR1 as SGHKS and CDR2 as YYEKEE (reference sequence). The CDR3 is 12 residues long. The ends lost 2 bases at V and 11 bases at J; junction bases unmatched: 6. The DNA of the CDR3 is TGTGCCAGCAGCTTTCTAGACAGGGATGCTTTCTTT. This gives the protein CASSFLDRDAFF. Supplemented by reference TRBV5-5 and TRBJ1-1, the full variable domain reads DAGVTQSPTHLIKTRGQQVTLRCSPISGHKSVSWYQQVLGQGPQFIFQYYEKEERGRGNFPDRFSARQFPNYSSELNVNALLLGDSALYLCASSFLDRDAFFGQGTRLTVV.

The CDR3 DNA reads TGTGCCAGCTTACGTAGGGTAGCGGGTCTGAGCTCCTACAATGAGCAGTTCTTC. Protein: CASLRRVAGLSSYNEQFF. This rearrangement joins TRBV18 to TRBJ2-1; 7 bases align to TRBD2. V was pared by 7 bases and J by 0 bases, with 15 bases of the junction left unmatched. The CDR3 covers 18 residues. CDR1 KGHSH and CDR2 LQKENI come from the germline V gene.